The clone carrying this T cell receptor beta chain showed up just a few times. What it recognizes is unknown. This record comes from a study of blood T cells in healthy people across ages. Study-level points and caveats: Among long-lived donors, naive CD4+ cells were more numerous and diversity higher than in aged donors. Significant beta diversity loss was already apparent by age roughly 38, declining roughly linearly. When one million T cells were used, diversity estimates were thought to be underestimates.

Then a second PCR, running about 6 to 12 cycles, was carried out with a sample-barcoded 5' primer and a J-beta primer mix. TCRdb redid the calling of the 5' RACE reads with MiXCR, one entry per CDR3 protein. Of some 760,000 distinct CDR3 sequences listed, 20% to 25% were seen once; the top ten hold 8% to 10%. CDR3 length: 15 residues. The V and J ends lost 7 bases and 5 bases, in that order; junction bases with no gene match: 3. Per germline, CDR1 LGHDT and CDR2 YNNKEL (reference sequence). The sample also formed part of further work on T cells of mothers and their children. Turning to that study: In this cohort, donors were three healthy Caucasian mothers plus their six children.

The sequence was obtained from a boy under 18 in good health. The rearrangement uses TRBV3-1 and TRBJ2-2; TRBD2 agrees at 14 bases. Material for sequencing was blood. CDR3 in DNA: TGTGCCAGCACCCGACTAGCGGGGGGGACCGGGGAGCTGTTTTTT. It encodes CASTRLAGGTGELFF.